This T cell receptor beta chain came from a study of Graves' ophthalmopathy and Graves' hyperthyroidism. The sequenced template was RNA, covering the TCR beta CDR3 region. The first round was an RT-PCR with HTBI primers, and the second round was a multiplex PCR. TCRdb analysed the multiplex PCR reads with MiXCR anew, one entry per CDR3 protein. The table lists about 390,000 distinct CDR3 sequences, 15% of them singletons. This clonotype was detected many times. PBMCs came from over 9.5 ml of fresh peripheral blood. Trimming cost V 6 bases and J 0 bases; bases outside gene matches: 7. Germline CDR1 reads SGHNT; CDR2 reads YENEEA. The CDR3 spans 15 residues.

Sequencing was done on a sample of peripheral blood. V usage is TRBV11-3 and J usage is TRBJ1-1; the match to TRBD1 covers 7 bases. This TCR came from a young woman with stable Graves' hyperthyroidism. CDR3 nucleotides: TGTGCCAGCAGGCCCAGACAGGGCATGAACACTGAAGCTTTCTTT. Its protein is CASRPRQGMNTEAFF.